A selection of T cell receptor beta chains follows, all from one sample in a study of spatial heterogeneity in lung cancer. TCRdb re-analysed the 5' RACE reads in MiXCR, keeping a single row per CDR3 protein. Here the sample spans about 52,000 distinct CDR3 sequences, roughly 7% being singletons. The material was PBMCs, obtained at surgery. The receptors stem from a female donor with early-stage non-small cell lung cancer. The CDR3 runs from the conserved cysteine through the conserved F or W. The D gene is left open where the match is weak. Size is stated for part of the rows, as once, few or many counts, or as a class when the clone is expanded.

v_gene	abundance	d_gene	j_gene	CDR3aa	CDR3nt
TRBV7-6	few	.	TRBJ2-3	CASSLGGAPDTQYF	TGTGCCAGCAGCTTAGGGGGGGCACCAGATACGCAGTATTTT
TRBV7-2	many	TRBD1	TRBJ1-1	CASSPRGRGSLTEAFF	TGTGCCAGCAGCCCCAGGGGGAGGGGGAGTTTAACTGAAGCTTTCTTT
TRBV30	many	TRBD1	TRBJ1-6	CAWSFDRGGSPLHF	TGTGCCTGGAGTTTCGACAGGGGCGGTTCACCCCTCCACTTT
TRBV28	many	.	TRBJ2-2	CASSSGTANTGELFF	TGTGCCAGTTCTTCCGGGACTGCGAACACCGGGGAGCTGTTTTTT
TRBV28	many	.	TRBJ2-2	CASSFNIRHRGELFF	TGTGCCAGCAGTTTTAATATCCGACACCGCGGGGAGCTGTTTTTT
TRBV28	many	.	TRBJ1-5	CASSLWGDTTNQPQHF	TGTGCCAGCAGTTTATGGGGGGACACGACTAATCAGCCCCAGCATTTT
TRBV20-1	medium-sized	TRBD2	TRBJ2-3	CSAWTSGAADTQYF	TGCAGTGCTTGGACTAGCGGGGCTGCAGATACGCAGTATTTT
TRBV7-2	few	.	TRBJ1-6	CASSLGTGTRYSPLHF	TGTGCCAGCAGCTTAGGGACCGGGACACGGTATTCACCCCTCCACTTT
TRBV29-1	many	TRBD1	TRBJ1-6	CSVRTGSTSPLHF	TGCAGCGTGCGGACAGGCTCCACATCACCCCTCCACTTT
TRBV28	few	TRBD1	TRBJ1-3	CASTGQGKNSGNTIYF	TGTGCCAGCACCGGACAGGGCAAGAACTCTGGAAACACCATATATTTT
TRBV20-1	few	TRBD1	TRBJ2-7	CSVGTGGTYEQYF	TGCAGCGTAGGGACAGGGGGCACCTACGAGCAGTACTTC
TRBV20-1	few	.	TRBJ2-3	CSASRGSTPDTQYF	TGCAGTGCTAGTAGAGGTAGCACTCCAGATACGCAGTATTTT
TRBV7-3	many	TRBD2	TRBJ2-1	CASSPIGGSSYNEQFF	TGTGCCAGCAGCCCGATCGGGGGGAGCTCCTACAATGAGCAGTTCTTC
TRBV4-3	many	TRBD1	TRBJ2-5	CASSQEPGGETQYF	TGCGCCAGCAGCCAAGAACCAGGGGGAGAGACCCAGTACTTC
TRBV7-6	.	.	TRBJ2-4	CASSLAGGIDIQYF	TGTGCCAGCAGCTTAGCCGGGGGCATCGACATTCAGTACTTC
TRBV12-3/TRBV12-4	many	.	TRBJ1-1	CASSSSDRGGTEAFF	TGTGCCAGCAGTTCCTCTGACCGGGGGGGCACTGAAGCTTTCTTT
TRBV5-1	.	.	TRBJ2-7	CASSLEAGRSYEQYF	TGCGCCAGCAGCTTGGAGGCGGGTAGGTCCTACGAGCAGTACTTC
TRBV4-1	many	TRBD1	TRBJ1-5	CASSRDRDRHQPQHF	TGCGCCAGCAGCCGGGACCGGGACAGACATCAGCCCCAGCATTTT
TRBV30	few	TRBD2	TRBJ2-3	CAYERGSTDTQYF	TGTGCCTACGAGCGGGGTAGCACAGATACGCAGTATTTT
TRBV29-1	many	.	TRBJ2-7	CSAQGTYEQYF	TGCAGCGCCCAGGGAACCTACGAGCAGTACTTC
TRBV4-1	many	.	TRBJ1-4	CASSQGAGGTNEKLFF	TGCGCCAGCAGCCAAGGGGCAGGTGGGACTAATGAAAAACTGTTTTTT
TRBV27	.	.	TRBJ1-1	CASKVGGNTEAFF	TGTGCCAGTAAAGTCGGGGGAAACACTGAAGCTTTCTTT
TRBV7-3	many	.	TRBJ2-1	CASSFTRGDEQFF	TGTGCCAGCAGCTTCACGCGCGGGGATGAGCAGTTCTTC
TRBV7-2	few	.	TRBJ1-1	CASSPHGGPNTEAFF	TGTGCCAGCAGCCCCCACGGGGGCCCTAACACTGAAGCTTTCTTT
TRBV28	few	.	TRBJ1-1	CASSLARRFGAFF	TGTGCCAGCAGTTTGGCGCGACGTTTTGGAGCTTTCTTT
TRBV3-1	few	.	TRBJ2-1	CASSPRLATRAYNEQFF	TGTGCCAGCAGCCCTCGCCTAGCGACTAGGGCCTACAATGAGCAGTTCTTC
TRBV2	many	TRBD2	TRBJ2-1	CASSGTIYNEQFF	TGTGCCAGCAGCGGGACTATTTACAATGAGCAGTTCTTC
TRBV7-2	many	.	TRBJ1-6	CASSLSGQEDNSPLHF	TGTGCCAGCAGCTTATCTGGGCAGGAGGATAATTCACCCCTCCACTTT
TRBV20-1	many	.	TRBJ2-7	CSARSDSDSPYEQYF	TGCAGTGCTAGGTCGGACTCAGATTCACCCTACGAGCAGTACTTC
TRBV6-1	many	.	TRBJ2-1	CASTLWAGPSYNEQFF	TGTGCCAGCACCCTTTGGGCAGGACCATCCTACAATGAGCAGTTCTTC
TRBV7-2	many	.	TRBJ1-3	CASSPTSSGNTIYF	TGTGCCAGCAGCCCCACCTCCTCTGGAAACACCATATATTTT
TRBV12-3/TRBV12-4	.	.	TRBJ1-2	CASSLGPGGYGYTF	TGTGCCAGCAGTCTTGGACCCGGGGGCTATGGCTACACCTTC
TRBV5-1	many	.	TRBJ2-3	CASSLDGGTTTDTQYF	TGCGCCAGCAGCTTGGATGGCGGAACGACCACAGATACGCAGTATTTT
TRBV10-3	many	TRBD2	TRBJ2-5	CAPDGGGAGRTQYF	TGTGCCCCCGACGGCGGGGGGGCCGGTCGGACCCAGTACTTC
TRBV2	many	TRBD2	TRBJ2-1	CASSAERGHSYNEQFF	TGTGCCAGCAGTGCCGAGCGGGGGCACTCCTACAATGAGCAGTTCTTC
TRBV5-1	many	TRBD1	TRBJ2-2	CASSQDRVDTGELFF	TGCGCCAGCAGCCAGGACAGGGTTGACACCGGGGAGCTGTTTTTT
TRBV9	many	TRBD1	TRBJ2-3	CASSLPRDRGNSDTQYF	TGTGCCAGCAGCCTCCCCCGGGACAGGGGTAATTCAGATACGCAGTATTTT
TRBV3-1	many	.	TRBJ2-7	CASSQDGAGERLEQYF	TGTGCCAGCAGCCAAGATGGGGCAGGGGAACGGCTCGAGCAGTACTTC
TRBV11-2	.	.	TRBJ2-2	CASSIRAGSTGELFF	TGTGCCAGCAGCATTCGTGCTGGGTCGACCGGGGAGCTGTTTTTT
TRBV3-1	many	TRBD1	TRBJ2-3	CASSPRTGGTDTQYF	TGTGCCAGCAGCCCACGGACAGGGGGCACAGATACGCAGTATTTT
TRBV5-1	many	TRBD2	TRBJ2-1	CASSPGQIAGERNEQFF	TGCGCCAGCAGCCCAGGACAGATAGCGGGGGAGAGGAATGAGCAGTTCTTC
TRBV5-1	many	.	TRBJ2-5	CASSSWGQETQYF	TGCGCCAGCAGCTCCTGGGGTCAAGAGACCCAGTACTTC
TRBV7-9	few	.	TRBJ2-2	CASVDLSRGELFF	TGTGCCAGTGTCGACCTCTCACGGGGGGAGCTGTTTTTT
TRBV3-1	few	.	TRBJ2-7	CASSQSGEQYF	TGTGCCAGCAGCCAATCGGGCGAGCAGTACTTC
TRBV12-3/TRBV12-4	many	TRBD1	TRBJ1-2	CASSLLGQGPGYTF	TGTGCCAGCAGTTTATTAGGACAGGGTCCTGGCTACACCTTC
TRBV5-1	few	TRBD2	TRBJ2-5	CASSKLGASGQETQYF	TGCGCCAGCAGTAAACTGGGCGCTAGCGGCCAAGAGACCCAGTACTTC
TRBV14	many	.	TRBJ1-6	CASSQGTSYSPLHF	TGTGCCAGCAGCCAAGGGACTTCTTATTCACCCCTCCACTTT
TRBV19	many	TRBD1	TRBJ1-5	CASSRGQGLGEPQHF	TGTGCCAGTAGTAGGGGACAGGGGTTGGGCGAGCCCCAGCATTTT
TRBV29-1	many	.	TRBJ1-2	CSVEGQTYGYTF	TGCAGCGTTGAAGGACAGACTTATGGCTACACCTTC
TRBV9	few	.	TRBJ2-1	CASSVVAGWYNEQFF	TGTGCCAGCAGCGTAGTCGCGGGGTGGTACAATGAGCAGTTCTTC
TRBV5-1	many	.	TRBJ1-6	CASSPGDNSPLHF	TGCGCCAGCAGCCCAGGCGATAATTCACCCCTCCACTTT
TRBV28	many	.	TRBJ1-5	CASSLQGWNQPQHF	TGTGCCAGCAGTTTACAGGGATGGAATCAGCCCCAGCATTTT
TRBV7-3	many	.	TRBJ2-1	CASGRGPNNEQFF	TGTGCCAGCGGGAGAGGACCTAACAATGAGCAGTTCTTC
TRBV24-1	many	.	TRBJ2-1	CATSETPLDPSYNEQFF	TGTGCCACCAGTGAGACGCCCCTTGATCCCTCCTACAATGAGCAGTTCTTC
TRBV29-1	many	.	TRBJ2-7	CSVILPRGGYEQYF	TGCAGCGTTATCCTGCCTAGAGGAGGGTACGAGCAGTACTTC
TRBV27	.	.	TRBJ1-2	CASSFPGYTF	TGTGCCAGCAGTTTCCCTGGCTACACCTTC
TRBV7-2	many	.	TRBJ1-5	CASSLHGGGNQPQHF	TGTGCCAGCAGCTTACATGGTGGGGGGAATCAGCCCCAGCATTTT
TRBV7-2	many	.	TRBJ2-3	CASSLGTADTQYF	TGTGCCAGCAGCTTAGGAACTGCCGATACGCAGTATTTT
TRBV5-1	many	TRBD1	TRBJ1-5	CASSGGTGDNQPQHF	TGCGCCAGCAGCGGGGGGACAGGGGACAATCAGCCCCAGCATTTT
TRBV29-1	many	TRBD1	TRBJ2-2	CSVRKDRDTGELFF	TGCAGCGTTCGTAAGGACAGGGACACCGGGGAGCTGTTTTTT